This entry concerns a single T cell receptor (beta chain). The V gene lost 4 bases and the J gene lost 6 bases, with 19 bases spanning the gap. There are 16 residues in the CDR3. A single record per CDR3 protein comes from TCRdb applying MiXCR to the RT-PCR reads. The data contain fewer than 800,000 distinct CDR3 sequences, over 12% of them seen just once; the ten biggest clones take up just over 3.5%. The receptor comes from a female donor in good health, serving as a healthy control. V usage is TRBV12-3 or TRBV12-4 and J usage is TRBJ2-1; TRBD1 or TRBD2 may be the D gene (5 bases each). Sequencing was carried out using memory CD4+ T cells from blood. The CDR3 loop is CASSSTGTDPRNEQFF. The CDR3 DNA is TGTGCCAGCAGTTCGACTGGGACGGACCCCCGCAATGAGCAGTTCTTC.